This T cell receptor (beta chain) derives from a study of regulatory T cells in long-lasting Graves disease. As for the study in general: The study counted Graves' disease as persistent given over 5 years of antithyroid drugs and positive TSH receptor antibodies.

Sequencing libraries for TCR beta were prepared with iRepertoire HTBI primers and Arm-PCR of CDR3 regions. In TCRdb, the multiplex PCR reads were re-called with MiXCR into one record per CDR3 protein. The sample has more than 300,000 distinct CDR3 sequences; around 20% are singletons. Time point of the sample: persistent/refractory GD, antithyroid drugs over 5 years with positive TRAb. After RNA was extracted from PBMCs, the TCR library was made from it. Sequenced material: peripheral blood mononuclear cells (PBMCs), taken when the disease was refractory, from a patient treated with antithyroid drugs. The source of this sequence is a female donor with Graves disease.

CDR3 DNA sequence: TGTGCCAGCTCACTTGCACAGGGCAGAGTTGAAAAACTGTTTTTT. It encodes CASSLAQGRVEKLFF. V usage is TRBV18 and J usage is TRBJ1-4; maybe TRBD1 (6 bases). Germline V gives CDR1 KGHSH, CDR2 LQKENI. The CDR3 consists of 15 residues. With 4 bases removed from V and 7 bases from J, the gap between germline ends came to 16 bases. Based on the CDR3 plus reference TRBV18 and TRBJ1-4, the full variable domain is NAGVMQNPRHLVRRRGQEARLRCSPMKGHSHVYWYRQLPEEGLKFMVYLQKENIIDESGMPKERFSAEFPKEGPSILRIQQVVRGDSAAYFCASSLAQGRVEKLFFGSGTQLSVL.